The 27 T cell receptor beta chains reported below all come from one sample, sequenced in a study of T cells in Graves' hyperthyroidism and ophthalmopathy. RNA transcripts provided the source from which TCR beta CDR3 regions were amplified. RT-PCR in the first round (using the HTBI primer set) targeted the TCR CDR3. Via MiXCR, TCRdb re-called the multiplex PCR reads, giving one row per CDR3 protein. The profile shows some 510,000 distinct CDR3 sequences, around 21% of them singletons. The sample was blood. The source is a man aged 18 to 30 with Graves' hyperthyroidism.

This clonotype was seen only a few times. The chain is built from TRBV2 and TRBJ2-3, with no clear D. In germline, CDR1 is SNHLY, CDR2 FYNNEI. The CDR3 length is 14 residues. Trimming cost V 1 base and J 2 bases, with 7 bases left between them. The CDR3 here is CASSEGILTDTQYF. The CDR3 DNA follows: TGTGCCAGCAGTGAAGGGATACTCACAGATACGCAGTATTTT.

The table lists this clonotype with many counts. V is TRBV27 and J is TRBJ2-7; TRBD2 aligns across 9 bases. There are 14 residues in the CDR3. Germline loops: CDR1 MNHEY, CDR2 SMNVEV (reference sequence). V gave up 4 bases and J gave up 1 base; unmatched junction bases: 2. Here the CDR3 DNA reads TGTGCCAGCAGTTACCTAGCGGGGTCCTACGAGCAGTACTTC. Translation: CASSYLAGSYEQYF.

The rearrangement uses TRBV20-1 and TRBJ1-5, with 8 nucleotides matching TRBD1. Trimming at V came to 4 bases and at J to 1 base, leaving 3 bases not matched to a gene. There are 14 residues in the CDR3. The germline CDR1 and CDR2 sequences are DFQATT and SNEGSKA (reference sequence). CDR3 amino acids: CSANQGASNQPQHF. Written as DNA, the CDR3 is TGCAGTGCTAATCAGGGGGCGAGCAATCAGCCCCAGCATTTT.

CDR3 nucleotides: TGTGCCAGTAGTAAGGCAGTCAATCAGCCCCAGCATTTT. Its protein product is CASSKAVNQPQHF. The chain couples TRBV19 to TRBJ1-5; D is undetermined. The length of the CDR3 is 13 residues. Trimming left V 4 bases short and J 3 bases short, with 7 bases between. Germline V CDR1 and CDR2: LNHDA, SQIVND (reference sequence).

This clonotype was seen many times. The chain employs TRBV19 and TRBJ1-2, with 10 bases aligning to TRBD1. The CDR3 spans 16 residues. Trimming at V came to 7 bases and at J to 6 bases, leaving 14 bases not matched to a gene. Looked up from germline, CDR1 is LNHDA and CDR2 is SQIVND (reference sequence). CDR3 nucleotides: TGTGCCAGTATTGACCGGGACAGGGGATATGGTAATGGCTACACCTTC. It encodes CASIDRDRGYGNGYTF.

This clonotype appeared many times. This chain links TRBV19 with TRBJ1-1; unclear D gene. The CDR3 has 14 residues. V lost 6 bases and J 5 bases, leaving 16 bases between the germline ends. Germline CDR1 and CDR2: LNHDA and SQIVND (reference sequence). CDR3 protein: CASSSDTRGTEAFF. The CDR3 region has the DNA TGTGCCAGTAGCTCTGACACCCGAGGGACTGAAGCTTTCTTT.

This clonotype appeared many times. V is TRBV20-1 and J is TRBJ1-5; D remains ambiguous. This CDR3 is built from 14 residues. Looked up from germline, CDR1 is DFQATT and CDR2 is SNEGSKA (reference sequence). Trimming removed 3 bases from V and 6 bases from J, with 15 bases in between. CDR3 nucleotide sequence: TGCAGTGCTAGTTCCCCGGGGAGGTTTCAGCCCCAGCATTTT. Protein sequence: CSASSPGRFQPQHF.

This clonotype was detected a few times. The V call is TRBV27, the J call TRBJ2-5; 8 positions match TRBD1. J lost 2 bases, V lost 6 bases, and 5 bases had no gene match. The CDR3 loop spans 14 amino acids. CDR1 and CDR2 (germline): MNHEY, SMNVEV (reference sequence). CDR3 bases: TGTGCCAGCAGAGGGACAGGCTGGCAAGAGACCCAGTACTTC. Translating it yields CASRGTGWQETQYF.

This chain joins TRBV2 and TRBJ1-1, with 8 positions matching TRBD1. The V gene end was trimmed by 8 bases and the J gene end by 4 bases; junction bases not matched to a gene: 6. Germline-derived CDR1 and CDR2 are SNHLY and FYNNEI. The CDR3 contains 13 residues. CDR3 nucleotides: TGTGCCAGCTTGGGCGACAGGGGCACTGAAGCTTTCTTT. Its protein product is CASLGDRGTEAFF.

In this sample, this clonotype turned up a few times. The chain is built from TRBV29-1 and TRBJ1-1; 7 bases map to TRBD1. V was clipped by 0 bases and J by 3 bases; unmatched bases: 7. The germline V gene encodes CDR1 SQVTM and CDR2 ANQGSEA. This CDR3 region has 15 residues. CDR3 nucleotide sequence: TGCAGCGTTGAAGATCAGGGGGTGTTTGACACTGAAGCTTTCTTT. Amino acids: CSVEDQGVFDTEAFF.

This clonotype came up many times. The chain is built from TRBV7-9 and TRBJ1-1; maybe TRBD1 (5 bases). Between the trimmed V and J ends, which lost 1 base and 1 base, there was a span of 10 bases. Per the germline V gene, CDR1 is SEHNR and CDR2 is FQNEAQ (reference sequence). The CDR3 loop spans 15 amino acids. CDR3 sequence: CASSLVTGRNTEAFF. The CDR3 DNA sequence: TGTGCCAGCAGCTTAGTAACGGGGCGGAACACTGAAGCTTTCTTT.

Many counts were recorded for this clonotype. CDR3 protein: CASSLVPGTGAVNTEAFF. Here the CDR3 DNA reads TGTGCCAGCAGCTTAGTGCCCGGGACAGGGGCGGTGAACACTGAAGCTTTCTTT. The rearrangement joins TRBV11-1 to TRBJ1-1, with TRBD1 matching 10 bases. Germline CDR1 and CDR2: SGHAT and FQDESV (reference sequence). The V gene end was trimmed by 1 base and the J gene end by 0 bases; junction bases not matched to a gene: 8. This CDR3 is 18 amino acids long.

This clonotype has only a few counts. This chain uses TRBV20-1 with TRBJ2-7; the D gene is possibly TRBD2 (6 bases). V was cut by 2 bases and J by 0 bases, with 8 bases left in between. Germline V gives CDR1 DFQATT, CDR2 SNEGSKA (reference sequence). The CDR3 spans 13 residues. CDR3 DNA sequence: TGCAGTGCTAGAAGCGGGTTCTCCTACGAGCAGTACTTC. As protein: CSARSGFSYEQYF.

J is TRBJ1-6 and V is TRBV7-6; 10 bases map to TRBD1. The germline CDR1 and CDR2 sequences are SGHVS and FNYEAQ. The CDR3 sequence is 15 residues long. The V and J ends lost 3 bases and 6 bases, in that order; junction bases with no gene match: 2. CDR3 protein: CASSFGQGVNSPLHF. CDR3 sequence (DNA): TGTGCCAGCAGCTTCGGACAGGGGGTTAATTCACCCCTCCACTTT.

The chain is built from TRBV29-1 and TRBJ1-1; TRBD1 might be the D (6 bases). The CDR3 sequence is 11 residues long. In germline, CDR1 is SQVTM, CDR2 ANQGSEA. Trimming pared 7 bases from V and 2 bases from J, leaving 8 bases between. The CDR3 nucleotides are TGCAGCGGGACAGATAACACTGAAGCTTTCTTT. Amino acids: CSGTDNTEAFF.

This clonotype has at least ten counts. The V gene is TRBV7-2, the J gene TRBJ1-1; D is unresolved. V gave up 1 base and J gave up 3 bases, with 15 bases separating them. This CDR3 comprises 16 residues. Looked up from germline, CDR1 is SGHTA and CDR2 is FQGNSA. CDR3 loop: CASSLGRLTRDTEAFF. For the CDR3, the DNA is TGTGCCAGCAGCTTAGGCCGCCTAACGAGAGACACTGAAGCTTTCTTT.

The CDR3 region has the DNA TGCAGTGCTCTCGATGGTTCCCTCCAAGAGACCCAGTACTTC. Protein sequence: CSALDGSLQETQYF. V and J are TRBV20-1 and TRBJ2-5, with D unclear. Between the trimmed V and J ends, which lost 5 bases and 1 base, there was a span of 14 bases. This CDR3 is 14 amino acids long. Germline lookup yields CDR1 DFQATT and CDR2 SNEGSKA (reference sequence).

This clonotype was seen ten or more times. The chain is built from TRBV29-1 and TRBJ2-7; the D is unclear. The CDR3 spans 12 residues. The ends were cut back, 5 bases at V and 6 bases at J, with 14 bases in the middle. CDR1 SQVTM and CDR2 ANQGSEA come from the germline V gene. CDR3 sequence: CSVLSGPIEQYF. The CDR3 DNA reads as TGCAGCGTTCTTTCGGGCCCCATCGAGCAGTACTTC.

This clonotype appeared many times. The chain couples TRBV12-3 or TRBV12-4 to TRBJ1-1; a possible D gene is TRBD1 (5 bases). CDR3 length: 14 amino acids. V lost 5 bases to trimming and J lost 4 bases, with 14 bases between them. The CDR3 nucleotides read TGTGCCAGCAGTCCCCCACAGGCGACCACTGAAGCTTTCTTT. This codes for CASSPPQATTEAFF.

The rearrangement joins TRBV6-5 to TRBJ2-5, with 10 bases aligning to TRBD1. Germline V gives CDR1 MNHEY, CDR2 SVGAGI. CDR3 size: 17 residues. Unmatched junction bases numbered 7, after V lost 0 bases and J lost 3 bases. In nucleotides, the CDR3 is TGTGCCAGCAGTTACTCCATCGACAGGGGGCCTGAAGAGACCCAGTACTTC. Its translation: CASSYSIDRGPEETQYF.

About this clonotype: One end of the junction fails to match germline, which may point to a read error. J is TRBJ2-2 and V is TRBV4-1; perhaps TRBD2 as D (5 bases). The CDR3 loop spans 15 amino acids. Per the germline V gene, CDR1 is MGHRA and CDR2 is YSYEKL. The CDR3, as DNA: TGCGCCAGCAGCCCTCCTGACCAATTGGACGGGGAGCTGTTGTTT. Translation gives CASSPPDQLDGELLF.

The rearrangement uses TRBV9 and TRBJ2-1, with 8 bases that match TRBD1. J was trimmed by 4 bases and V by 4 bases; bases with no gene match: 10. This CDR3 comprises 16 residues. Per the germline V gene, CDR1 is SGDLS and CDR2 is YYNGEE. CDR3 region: CASSPLGRTGYNEQFF. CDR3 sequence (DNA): TGTGCCAGCAGCCCATTAGGTAGGACAGGGTACAATGAGCAGTTCTTC.

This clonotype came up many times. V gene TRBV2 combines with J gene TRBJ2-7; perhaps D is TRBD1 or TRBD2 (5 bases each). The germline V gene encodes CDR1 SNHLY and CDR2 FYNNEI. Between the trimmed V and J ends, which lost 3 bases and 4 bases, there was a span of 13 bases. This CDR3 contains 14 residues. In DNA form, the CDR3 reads TGTGCCAGCAGTGAGGGACCCGGAAGTTACGAGCAGTACTTC. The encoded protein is CASSEGPGSYEQYF.

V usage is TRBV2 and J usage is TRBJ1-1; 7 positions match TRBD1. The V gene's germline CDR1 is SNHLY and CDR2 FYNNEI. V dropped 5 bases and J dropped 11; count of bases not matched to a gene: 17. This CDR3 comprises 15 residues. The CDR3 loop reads CASSTRGVQGSDAFF. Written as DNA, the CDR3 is TGTGCCAGCAGTACGAGGGGAGTACAGGGGAGTGATGCTTTCTTT.

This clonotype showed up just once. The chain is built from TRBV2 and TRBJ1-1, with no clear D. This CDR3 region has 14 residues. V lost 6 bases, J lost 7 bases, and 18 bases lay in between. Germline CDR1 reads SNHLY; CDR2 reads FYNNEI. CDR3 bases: TGTGCCAGCAGCCCAGGCCAGGTCCGCAATGAAGCTTTCTTT. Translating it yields CASSPGQVRNEAFF.

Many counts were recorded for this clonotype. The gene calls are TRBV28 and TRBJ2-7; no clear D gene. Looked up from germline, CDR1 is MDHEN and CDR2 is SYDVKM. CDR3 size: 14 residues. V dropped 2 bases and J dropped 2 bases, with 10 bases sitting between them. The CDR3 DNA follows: TGTGCCAGCAGTTTAAAGTTGGGTACCTACGAGCAGTACTTC. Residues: CASSLKLGTYEQYF.

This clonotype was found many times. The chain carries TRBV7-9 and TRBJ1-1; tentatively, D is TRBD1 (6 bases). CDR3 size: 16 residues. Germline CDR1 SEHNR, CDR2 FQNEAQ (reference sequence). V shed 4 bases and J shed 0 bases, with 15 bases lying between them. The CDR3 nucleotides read TGTGCCAGCAGCTCGTCCGACAGGAGCGTGAACACTGAAGCTTTCTTT. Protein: CASSSSDRSVNTEAFF.